This TCR beta chain originates from a study of CD8+ T cells in alopecia areata. About the research overall: Tofacitinib continued for 6 to 18 months and was then withheld for 6 months. The study's findings and limits: It was less clear whether patients shared TCRs than it was in mice, possibly because of HLA.

A remark on this clone: Its antigen remains unknown.

CDR3 length equals 15 residues. CDR1 is SGHTA and CDR2 is FQGNSA in the germline V gene. Trimming took off 6 bases at V and 3 bases at J, with 17 bases between the two ends. This sample's treatment: oral pan-JAK inhibitor, 5-10 mg twice daily. CD4+ and CD8+ T cells were sorted from PBMCs stained for CD3, CD4 and CD8. Investigators isolated RNA and reverse transcribed it into cDNA to act as the sequencing template. TCRdb's copy holds only in-frame clones and misses some; the assay was immunoSEQ multiplex PCR. In the table there are about 210,000 clones, approximately 72% of which are singletons. V usage is TRBV7-2 and J usage is TRBJ1-1; D gene uncertain. The TCR comes from a human donor with alopecia areata. Here the sequenced sample was CD4+ T cells sorted from blood, taken around week 42, from a patient treated with tofacitinib. The CDR3 sequence is CASRPVVAGDTEAFF. CDR3 DNA: TGTGCCAGCAGGCCCGTGGTGGCTGGGGACACTGAAGCTTTCTTT.